This is a list of T cell receptor beta chains from one sample in a study of Ad26.COV2.S vaccination and SARS-CoV-2 variants. Assay used: immunoSEQ multiplex PCR; TCRdb lists only in-frame clones, some missing. The sample lists 450,000 to 550,000 clones, 89% occurring once. The source was peripheral blood, collected in a trial of Ad26.COV2.S vaccine versus placebo. The receptors shown here come from a person aged 18 to 59 who received the Ad26.COV2.S COVID-19 vaccine or a placebo. Each CDR3 is given with its conserved first and last residue.

J | V | CDR3
TRBJ1-1 | TRBV5-1 | CASNAGTQNTEAFF
TRBJ2-5 | TRBV7-9 | CASSPRVKAGVLLGETQYF
TRBJ2-5 | TRBV19 | CASSIVPGTGEKETQYF
TRBJ1-1 | TRBV5-8 | CASSLVGTASMNTEAFF
TRBJ2-3 | TRBV11-3 | CASSLNRDTQYF
TRBJ2-5 | TRBV7-6 | CASSSIPTRIGQETQYF
TRBJ2-2 | TRBV6-5 | CASSFSAANTGELFF
TRBJ2-5 | TRBV18 | CASSPPGETQYF
TRBJ2-3 | TRBV19 | CASSSRTSGSGGGDTQYF
TRBJ2-1 | TRBV9 | CASSVEMTSFLEQFF
TRBJ2-7 | TRBV9 | CASSAPTSGIRPIAYYEQYF
TRBJ2-7 | TRBV7-9 | CASSLAPGEGRYEQYF
TRBJ2-4 | TRBV2 | CASRLGLAKNIQYF
TRBJ1-4 | TRBV28 | CASSSFGGRANEKLFF
TRBJ1-1 | TRBV29-1 | CSVWTGRKVGTEAFF
TRBJ1-2 | TRBV7-2 | CASSTLGGRGYGYTF
TRBJ2-3 | TRBV10-2 | CASSGNLLAASTDTQYF
TRBJ2-7 | TRBV13 | CASSLFGQGTHEQYF
TRBJ1-3 | TRBV11-2 | CAGSEQAGNTIYF
TRBJ1-3 | TRBV27 | CASKTGTGNTIYF
TRBJ2-2 | TRBV18 | CASSQGTTNTGELFF
TRBJ1-3 | TRBV7-9 | CASRATGPSTIYF
TRBJ2-7 | TRBV3-1/TRBV3-2 | CASSVVSYEQYF
TRBJ2-5 | TRBV25-1 | CASSIRQGEETQYF
TRBJ2-5 | TRBV3-1/TRBV3-2 | CASSQEAVWSGVQETQYF
TRBJ2-5 | TRBV30 | CACELAGVETETQYF
TRBJ1-2 | TRBV5-1 | CASSQYRANKDFTF
TRBJ2-3 | TRBV5-4 | CASSLDLLAGGMDTQYF
TRBJ2-3 | TRBV7-9 | CASSSYTGTGVNTQYF
TRBJ2-1 | TRBV18 | CASSQGLDNEQFF
TRBJ2-3 | TRBV9 | CASSVGPGTSDRTDTQYF
TRBJ2-1 | TRBV6-2/TRBV6-3 | CASSFSQAGGSLNYNEQFF
TRBJ1-4 | TRBV21-1 | CASRRRGQGKLFF
TRBJ2-1 | TRBV7-9 | CASSFKGGHGKSQYNEQFF
TRBJ1-3 | TRBV6-5 | CASSYYGTGLRNTIYF
TRBJ1-5 | TRBV30 | CAWSVPGGGNQPQHF
TRBJ2-7 | TRBV27 | CASRRSGRSGEQYF
TRBJ2-1 | TRBV5-1 | CASSLRGLAGVGLYNEQFF
TRBJ1-6 | TRBV9 | CASSGRQGVSEHRSPLHF
TRBJ1-3 | TRBV5-1 | CASSLGQPGNTIYF
TRBJ2-2 | TRBV4-1 | CASSRGQGADWELFF
TRBJ2-7 | TRBV3-1/TRBV3-2 | CASSHVTSVYEQYF
TRBJ2-7 | TRBV12-3/TRBV12-4 | CASSLTGYEQYF
TRBJ2-1 | TRBV28 | CASSFVGDNEQFF
TRBJ2-2 | TRBV15 | CATSRIAGLTGELFF
TRBJ2-5 | TRBV18 | CASSGQGARETQYF
TRBJ1-5 | TRBV7-7 | CASSFKGQRDQPQHF
TRBJ1-2 | TRBV3-1/TRBV3-2 | CASSLGPLNTFYGYTF
TRBJ2-1 | TRBV9 | CASSVGGAGRGYNEQFF
TRBJ2-1 | TRBV29-1 | CSVDLPQYNEQFF
TRBJ2-3 | TRBV6-5 | CASSYVASRDTQYF
TRBJ2-7 | TRBV3-1/TRBV3-2 | CASSQVFWGSYEQYF
TRBJ2-2 | TRBV7-2 | CASGVAGAPNTGELFF
TRBJ1-2 | TRBV12-1 | CASSFLFYGYTF
TRBJ2-3 | TRBV7-2 | CASSFPPAGGSTDTQYF
TRBJ2-7 | TRBV9 | CASSVGAGGLYEQYF
TRBJ2-2 | TRBV4-3 | CASSQGSLGTSAGGGELFF
TRBJ2-7 | TRBV29-1 | CSVEARPYEQYF
TRBJ2-7 | TRBV3-1/TRBV3-2 | CASKLAGSYEQYF